This T cell receptor beta chain was sequenced during a study of shared T cell receptors in the human thymus. This table comes from immunoSEQ multiplex PCR, and its TCRdb copy is limited to in-frame clones, with some not included. This table has hundreds of thousands of clones, approximately 85% appearing once. V shed 4 bases, J shed 4 bases, and the junction held 3 bases outside the gene matches. Germline values: CDR1 LGHNA, CDR2 YSLEER. This CDR3 region has 13 residues. The same specimen was also included in a second study, on human thymus T cells. As that study records: Thymic repertoires overlap heavily among unrelated individuals, related research has reported.

This clonotype was sampled from a girl under three years old with a congenital heart defect. The chain carries TRBV4-3 and TRBJ1-2; 7 bases line up with TRBD1. The sequencing input was thymocytes. The DNA for the CDR3 is TGCGCCAGCAGCCCCGGGACAGTCTATGGCTACACCTTC. Translated, it gives CASSPGTVYGYTF.